One T cell receptor (beta chain) is described in this entry. Its recognized antigen is unknown. Base quality data are lacking; no much larger clone is found one base away. The CDR3 runs 14 residues from the cysteine to the phenylalanine. The DNA shown is the 42-base CDR3, in frame from base 1. A distance of 9 bases separates the germline ends of V and J, which lose 3 bases and 3 bases respectively. CDR1 and CDR2 were assigned from the germline V gene as SNHLY and FYNNEI. The donors were healthy, HIV-negative adults who had no recently reported acute infections or vaccinations. Only Caucasian adults living in Nashville, Tennessee, USA were represented among the donors. CD4+ T cells were enriched by magnetic negative selection, after which naive cells were positively selected on CD45RA and the negative fraction was taken as the memory subset. Blood was obtained by leukapheresis, after which PBMCs were separated by Ficoll-Histopaque density gradient centrifugation and cryopreserved in liquid nitrogen vapor phase. Analytical flow cytometry was used to check the purity and quantity of each magnetically sorted T cell population. Genomic DNA was isolated from each sorted fraction and quantified by UV absorbance on a Nanodrop 2000c.

Using the deep immunoSEQ assay, multiplex PCR amplified TCR CDR3 regions from genomic DNA. Genomic DNA extracted from each cell subset was distributed evenly over all wells of several immunoSEQ 96-well plates, and each plate served as one replicate. For sorted subsets, 150 to 200 ng genomic DNA, equal to about 30,000 T cell genomes, was loaded into each replicate PCR. Purified libraries were quantified with a Qubit 3.0 fluorometer, sized on a Bioanalyzer 2100, and re-quantified with the KAPA Library Quantification kit. A separate single-read 150-cycle Illumina NextSeq 550 flow cell was used to sequence each immunoSEQ 96-well plate. On the study's bioinformatics: The immunoSEQ output contained only junctional sequences without quality scores, so filtering could not match that applied to full-length reads. Sequences were annotated with PyIR, a Python wrapper for IgBLAST v1.9, and V/J genes and CDR3 were assigned using IMGT germline references. Reads with weak V/J assignments (E-value above 1e-6), missing CDR3, stop codons, out-of-frame junctions, or ambiguous translated residues were removed. A V3J clonotype was defined by an identical inferred V gene, J gene, and CDR3 amino acid sequence. To compute the percentage overlap between repertoires, the number of shared unique clonotypes was divided by the size of the smaller repertoire. Three approaches were used to assess repertoire richness: RTK rarefaction, the Chao1 estimator, and Recon v2.1 estimates of unobserved clonotypes. OLGA was used to compute generation probabilities for all TCRbeta clonotypes that the gDNA method yielded from a handful of donors. TCRdb obtained this table from immuneACCESS and retained in-frame rearrangements with V and J assigned. These tables miss some clones; where compared with another copy, unresolved V genes account for less than half of the shortfall, and the remainder is unexplained. From that table come the V and J calls and clone size; the DNA was used to work out D and trimming. The sample table shows approximately 2,000,000 clones, and around 90% are seen once. About 0.41% of the sample is in the top ten clones.

This record comes from a study of shared clonotypes between healthy human individuals (dated by TCRdb to about 2020). Regarding the research as a whole: A couple of women and a few men aged 18 to 49 years were included in the cohort. Blood TCR repertoires of roughly 5 healthy adults were deeply sequenced to estimate repertoire size and the extent of clonotype sharing between individuals. Leukapheresis yielded between about 0.85 and 9 billion PBMCs per donor. To increase sequencing depth and limit assay-specific biases, different laboratories used diverse techniques to prepare libraries and sequence TCR repertoires. For each donor, CD4 naive and CD4 memory were each given three plates, CD8 naive was given two plates, and CD8 memory was given one plate. The full study reports these points: The small number of donors limited the genetic and exposure-history diversity represented. Larger estimated clonotype richness was generally found for naive subsets than for memory subsets. Compared with non-shared clonotypes, clonotypes shared by all four sorted-subset donors had higher generation probabilities. Only blood was sampled, and tissue TCR repertoires likely differ from those in blood. Pairwise subsampling indicated that sequencing depth was expected to affect the degree of clonotype sharing among donors. Sharing across a handful of donors was observed for roughly 5% of naive CD4, less than 4% of naive CD8, about 2.5% of memory CD4, and less than 0.45% of memory CD8 clonotypes. Even with the large sequencing depth, rarefaction of the sorted-subset datasets indicated that sequencing was incomplete.

Sequenced material: naive CD4+ T cells from PBMCs. Explained via the paper, the cell subset or site label denotes: CD45RA+ positively selected. The V and J segments used are TRBV2 and TRBJ2-1; confidence is insufficient to name the D gene. This receptor was identified in a man aged 18 to 29 in good health. Some clones in this sample may be carry-over from other donors' samples. DNA sequence: TGTGCCAGCAGTGACCTAAAAGTCTACAATGAGCAGTTCTTC. It translates to CASSDLKVYNEQFF.